Sequencing of this T cell receptor beta chain was carried out in a study of blood T cells in healthy people across ages. General study results and limits: PBMCs were not sorted, which prevented a conclusive comparison of naive versus antigen-experienced cells. There were more naive CD4+ cells and higher diversity in long-lived donors than in aged donors.

The authors ran a second PCR of 7 to 11 cycles using a sample-barcoded 5' primer and a J-beta primer mix. Each cDNA molecule was tagged by a template-switch adaptor with 12 random nucleotides. From the 5' RACE reads, TCRdb called clonotypes with MiXCR, one entry per CDR3 protein. The sample holds 550,000 to 800,000 distinct CDR3 sequences, about 32% seen once. The sample holds many counts of this clonotype. Its specificity is not known. Germline V lookup: CDR1 LGHNA, CDR2 YNFKEQ. Trimming shortened V by 5 bases and J by 0 bases, and 16 bases separated the two germline ends. This CDR3 is 16 amino acids long.

Source material: blood. The V gene is TRBV4-2, the J gene TRBJ1-2, with D unclear. The origin of this receptor is a woman older than 75 in good health. CDR3 loop: CASSARVRVANYGYTF. In nucleotides, the CDR3 is TGTGCCAGCAGCGCTCGGGTGAGGGTAGCTAACTATGGCTACACCTTC.